The rows below give T cell receptor beta chains drawn from one sample of a study of T cell repertoires in cytomegalovirus infection. TCRdb used MiXCR to reprocess the reads, holding one entry per CDR3 protein. Of around 430,000 distinct CDR3 sequences listed, about 39% are singletons. These receptors are not linked to any known antigen. Sequencing used cultured PBMCs, obtained from culture after CMV antigen stimulation. These receptor sequences come from a human donor in good health (CMV status not recorded). Some clones in this sample may be carry-over from other donors' samples. CDR3s include the opening cysteine and the closing phenylalanine or tryptophan. D genes are given only for firm matches. Clone size, where shown, is once, few, many, or a class for clones that have expanded.

clone size,D gene,V gene,J gene,CDR3 protein,CDR3 DNA
few,NA,TRBV7-2,TRBJ2-3,CASSLTDSYTDTQYF,TGTGCCAGCAGCTTAACTGACAGCTACACAGATACGCAGTATTTT
NA,TRBD2,TRBV4-1,TRBJ2-3,CASSQVVAGGGSSTDTQYF,TGCGCCAGCAGCCAAGTGGTAGCGGGAGGAGGGAGTAGCACAGATACGCAGTATTTT
once,NA,TRBV19,TRBJ2-6,CASTTTRSGANVLTF,TGTGCCAGTACCACCACGCGCTCTGGGGCCAACGTCCTGACTTTC
NA,NA,TRBV20-1,TRBJ2-3,CSAGTMGTSTDTQYF,TGCAGTGCTGGGACAATGGGGACTAGCACAGATACGCAGTATTTT
NA,NA,TRBV6-2/TRBV6-3,TRBJ2-7,CASSNGVGKEQYF,TGTGCCAGCAGTAACGGCGTGGGGAAAGAGCAGTACTTC
NA,NA,TRBV20-1,TRBJ2-3,CSAIPVSDTQYF,TGCAGTGCTATCCCCGTCTCAGATACGCAGTATTTT
few,NA,TRBV7-6,TRBJ1-5,CASSPTGTQPQHF,TGTGCCAGCAGCCCGACCGGGACACAGCCCCAGCATTTT
NA,NA,TRBV5-4,TRBJ1-4,CASSTGGGATPREKLFF,TGTGCCAGCAGCACCGGCGGGGGCGCGACCCCAAGGGAAAAACTGTTTTTT
few,NA,TRBV7-2,TRBJ2-1,CASSLLAPRGGEQFF,TGTGCCAGCAGCTTACTAGCGCCCCGAGGTGGGGAGCAGTTCTTC
NA,TRBD2,TRBV10-3,TRBJ2-3,CAISAGGRGSDTQYF,TGTGCCATCAGTGCCGGCGGGAGGGGGTCAGATACGCAGTATTTT
many,TRBD2,TRBV7-6,TRBJ2-1,CASSFLAGSSYNEQFF,TGTGCCAGCAGCTTTTTAGCGGGGTCCTCCTACAATGAGCAGTTCTTC
NA,NA,TRBV6-2/TRBV6-3,TRBJ2-3,CATTPAGRSLPTQYF,TGTGCCACCACACCCGCGGGGAGGTCCTTACCCACGCAGTATTTT
few,NA,TRBV7-9,TRBJ2-7,CASSEDTEGEQYF,TGTGCCAGCAGCGAGGACACGGAGGGGGAGCAGTACTTC
few,NA,TRBV11-2,TRBJ1-2,CASTQTGHYGYTF,TGTGCCAGCACCCAGACAGGCCACTATGGCTACACCTTC
NA,NA,TRBV15,TRBJ1-6,CASGLRNSPLHF,TGTGCCAGCGGACTGCGGAATTCACCCCTCCACTTT
NA,NA,TRBV7-8,TRBJ1-5,CASSWDPGTLGVSNQPQHF,TGTGCCAGCAGCTGGGACCCGGGCACCCTTGGGGTTAGCAATCAGCCCCAGCATTTT
few,NA,TRBV5-4,TRBJ2-6,CASSLQFGGANVLTF,TGTGCCAGCAGCTTGCAGTTTGGTGGGGCCAACGTCCTGACTTTC
NA,NA,TRBV7-6,TRBJ1-1,CASSTTEKTEAFF,TGTGCCAGCAGTACGACAGAGAAAACTGAAGCTTTCTTT
NA,NA,TRBV12-3/TRBV12-4,TRBJ1-4,CASSLRVREKLFF,TGTGCCAGCAGTTTAAGGGTTCGTGAAAAACTGTTTTTT
NA,NA,TRBV12-3/TRBV12-4,TRBJ1-1,CASSLGGWTEAFF,TGTGCCAGCAGTTTGGGGGGATGGACTGAAGCTTTCTTT
NA,NA,TRBV7-8,TRBJ1-2,CASRGRRQDGYTF,TGTGCCAGCCGGGGCCGGAGACAGGATGGCTACACCTTC
NA,NA,TRBV14,TRBJ2-3,CASSQERRRRTDTQYF,TGTGCCAGCAGCCAAGAAAGAAGGAGACGAACAGATACGCAGTATTTT
NA,NA,TRBV6-2/TRBV6-3,TRBJ1-1,CASTRQQGAFF,TGTGCCAGCACCCGACAGCAGGGAGCTTTCTTT
NA,NA,TRBV15,TRBJ2-5,CATSRDSGQETQYF,TGTGCCACCAGCAGAGATAGCGGCCAAGAGACCCAGTACTTC
NA,TRBD1,TRBV11-1,TRBJ2-7,CASSHLPRQGVSYEQYF,TGTGCCAGCAGCCATTTACCCCGACAGGGGGTGTCCTACGAGCAGTACTTC
few,NA,TRBV6-1,TRBJ1-6,CASRRGGQGKTPLHF,TGTGCCAGCAGAAGGGGGGGGCAGGGTAAGACACCCCTCCACTTT
NA,NA,TRBV11-2,TRBJ2-1,CASSHRRFLYNEQFF,TGTGCCAGCAGCCACAGGCGCTTTTTGTACAATGAGCAGTTCTTC
NA,NA,TRBV18,TRBJ2-6,CASSEGTGYSGANVLTF,TGTGCCAGCTCAGAGGGGACCGGTTACTCTGGGGCCAACGTCCTGACTTTC
many,TRBD1,TRBV7-9,TRBJ1-1,CASSSPNRGPFGDTEAFF,TGTGCCAGCAGCTCCCCTAACAGGGGCCCTTTTGGTGATACTGAAGCTTTCTTT
NA,NA,TRBV7-9,TRBJ1-4,CASSLACASGEKLFF,TGTGCCAGCAGCTTAGCGTGCGCTAGTGGGGAAAAACTGTTTTTT
NA,NA,TRBV6-1,TRBJ1-1,CASRLMGASTEAFF,TGTGCCAGCAGACTTATGGGGGCGAGTACTGAAGCTTTCTTT
NA,TRBD1,TRBV7-2,TRBJ1-1,CASSQDRGLLAFF,TGTGCCAGCAGCCAAGACAGGGGGCTGCTAGCTTTCTTT
NA,NA,TRBV6-6,TRBJ2-5,CASSDPGFWGQGEQETQYF,TGTGCCAGCAGTGACCCCGGTTTCTGGGGGCAAGGGGAGCAAGAGACCCAGTACTTC
few,NA,TRBV7-2,TRBJ2-7,CASSLGVTQVHSYEQYF,TGTGCCAGCAGCTTAGGGGTCACCCAGGTACACTCCTACGAGCAGTACTTC
NA,TRBD1,TRBV7-2,TRBJ2-7,CASSDRRTGSYEQYF,TGTGCCAGCAGCGATCGGAGGACAGGATCCTACGAGCAGTACTTC
few,NA,TRBV7-2,TRBJ2-2,CASTEGVVGELFF,TGTGCCAGCACCGAGGGCGTGGTCGGGGAGCTGTTTTTT
few,NA,TRBV10-2,TRBJ2-7,CASSETVTYEQYF,TGCGCCAGCAGTGAGACCGTGACCTACGAGCAGTACTTC
NA,NA,TRBV7-2,TRBJ2-7,CASSLQRTLLYEQYF,TGTGCCAGCAGCTTACAGAGGACTCTTCTCTACGAGCAGTACTTC
NA,NA,TRBV7-9,TRBJ1-6,CASSLVGATLHF,TGTGCCAGCAGCTTAGTAGGGGCAACCCTCCACTTT
NA,TRBD2,TRBV11-2,TRBJ2-7,CASSSPMDGSGRLWDEQYF,TGTGCCAGCAGCTCCCCGATGGATGGTAGCGGGAGACTGTGGGACGAGCAGTACTTC